Listed here is a single TCR beta chain. Trimming took 2 bases from V and 3 from J, leaving 3 bases between them. The CDR3 has 12 amino acids. The germline V gene encodes CDR1 LGHDT and CDR2 YNNKEL (reference sequence). This entry is derived from a study of blood T cell repertoires in COVID-19. Study information: The United States, Italy and Spain provided the acute and convalescent COVID-19 samples. Sample material is recorded as cDNA or gDNA derived from T cells, B-cell-depleted T cells, or PBMCs.

Per the original data handling: Scientists estimated how many nucleated cells there were by amplifying reference gene primers. Using immunoSEQ multiplex PCR, the repertoire was profiled, and TCRdb retains in-frame clones only, with some absent. The DNA gave D and trimming, while V, J and clone size come from that table. The top ten hold around 4% of the sample, which has roughly 280,000 clones, roughly 84% seen once. The rearrangement uses TRBV3-1 (or the pseudogene TRBV3-2) and TRBJ2-3; no reliable D call. Specimen: peripheral blood. The sequence was collected from a man in his 60s with acute or convalescent COVID-19. The CDR3 DNA follows: TGTGCCAGCAGCCAACGGACAGATACGCAGTATTTT. Translating gives CASSQRTDTQYF.